Reported below is one T cell receptor (beta chain). Its target is unknown. The data belong to a study of CD8+CD57+ T cells in acquired aplastic anemia. Findings and caveats of the study: Both patients and controls carried the same twenty-nine CD8+ CDR3 sequences.

CDR3 and TCR beta VDJ profiling relied on genomic DNA as the template. TCRdb ran MiXCR on the reads and lists one entry per CDR3 protein. The table shows about 150,000 distinct CDR3 sequences, with roughly half occurring only once. Selection for sequencing was limited to patients who had shown CD8+CD57+ cell expansion by flow cytometry. V gave up 6 bases and J gave up 0 bases; unmatched junction bases: 9. Germline V CDR1 and CDR2: DFQATT, SNEGSKA (reference sequence). The CDR3 is 16 amino acids. Sequenced input: sorted CD4+, CD8+, or CD8+CD57+ T cells (not recorded which) from PBMCs. The TCR originated in a human donor with aplastic anemia. The rearrangement uses TRBV20-1 and TRBJ2-4; 9 nucleotides align to TRBD2. The CDR3 DNA sequence: TGCAGTGCGAGCCGCGGGGGGGCCGTAGCCAAAAACATTCAGTACTTC. Translation: CSASRGGAVAKNIQYF.